The table lists the clone carrying this TCR beta chain with many counts. The target antigen is unknown. A template switching step contributed a universal primer site, while unique molecular identifiers were present in the cDNA. TCRdb reprocessed the 5' RACE reads via MiXCR and lists one record per CDR3 protein. The table has 640,000 or so distinct CDR3 sequences, around 5.7% seen once. This sample was taken from a study of identical twins. The study's findings and limits: Excess sharing by twins proved weaker in beta out-of-frame sequences. Low generation probability was overrepresented in out-of-frame alpha sequences shared by twins.

Only healthy Caucasians were included as donors. CDR3 length equals 12 residues. Germline CDR1 and CDR2: ENHRY and SYGVKD. With 8 bases removed from V and 6 bases from J, the gap between germline ends came to 12 bases. The chain carries TRBV10-3 and TRBJ2-3, with D unresolved. The sequence derives from a man aged 18-30 years in good health. Material for sequencing was naive T cells sorted from blood. The DNA for the CDR3 is TGTGCCATCGATGGCTTCGGCGATACGCAGTATTTT. This encodes CAIDGFGDTQYF.